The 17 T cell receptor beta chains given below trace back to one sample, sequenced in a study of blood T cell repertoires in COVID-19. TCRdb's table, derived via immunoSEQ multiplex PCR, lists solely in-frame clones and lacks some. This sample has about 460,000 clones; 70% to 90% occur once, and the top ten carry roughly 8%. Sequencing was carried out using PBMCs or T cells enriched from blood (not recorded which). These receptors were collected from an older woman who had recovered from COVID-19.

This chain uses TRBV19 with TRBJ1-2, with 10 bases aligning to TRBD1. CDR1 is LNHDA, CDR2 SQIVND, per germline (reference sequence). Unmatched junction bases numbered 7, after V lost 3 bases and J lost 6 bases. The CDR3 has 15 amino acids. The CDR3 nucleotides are TGTGCCAGTAGTATGGATCGACAGGGGGCGAATGGCTACACCTTC. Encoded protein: CASSMDRQGANGYTF.

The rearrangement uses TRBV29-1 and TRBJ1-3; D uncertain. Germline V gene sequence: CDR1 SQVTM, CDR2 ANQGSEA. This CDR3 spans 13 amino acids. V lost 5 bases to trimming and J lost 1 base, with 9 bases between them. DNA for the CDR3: TGCAGCGTTACGCGAGGGTCTGGAAACACCATATATTTT. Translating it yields CSVTRGSGNTIYF.

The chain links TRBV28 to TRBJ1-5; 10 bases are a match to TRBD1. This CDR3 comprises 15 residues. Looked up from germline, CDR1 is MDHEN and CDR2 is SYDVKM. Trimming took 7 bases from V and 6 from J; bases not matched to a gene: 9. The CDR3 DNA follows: TGTGCCAGCAATACCGGGACAGGGGTTGTTCAGCCCCAGCATTTT. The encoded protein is CASNTGTGVVQPQHF.

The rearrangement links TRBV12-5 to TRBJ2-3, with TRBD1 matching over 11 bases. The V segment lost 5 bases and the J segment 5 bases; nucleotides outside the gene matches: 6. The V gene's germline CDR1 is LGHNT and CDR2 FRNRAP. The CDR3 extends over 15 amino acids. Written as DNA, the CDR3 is TGTGCTAGTGGTCGCGGACAGGGGGCGAGAGATACGCAGTATTTT. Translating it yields CASGRGQGARDTQYF. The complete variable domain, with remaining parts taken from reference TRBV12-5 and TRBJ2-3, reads DARVTQTPRHKVTEMGQEVTMRCQPILGHNTVFWYRQTMMQGLELLAYFRNRAPLDDSGMPKDRFSAEMPDATLATLKIQPSEPRDSAVYFCASGRGQGARDTQYFGPGTRLTVL.

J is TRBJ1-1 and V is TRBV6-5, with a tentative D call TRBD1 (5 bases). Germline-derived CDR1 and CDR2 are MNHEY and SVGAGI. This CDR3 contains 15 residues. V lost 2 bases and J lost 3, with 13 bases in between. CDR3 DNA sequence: TGTGCCAGCAGTTACCCTCGGATGGGGCACACTGAAGCTTTCTTT. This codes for CASSYPRMGHTEAFF.

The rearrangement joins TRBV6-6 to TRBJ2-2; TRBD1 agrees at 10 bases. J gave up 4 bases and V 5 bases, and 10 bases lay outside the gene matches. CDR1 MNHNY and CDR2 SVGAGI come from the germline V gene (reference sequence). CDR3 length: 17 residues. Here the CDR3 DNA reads TGTGCCAGCAGTCCGATCGGACAGGGGGGAACCACCGGGGAGCTGTTTTTT. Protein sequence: CASSPIGQGGTTGELFF.

This CDR3 is CASSVGLAGAVQETQYF. The CDR3 bases are TGCGCCAGCAGCGTAGGGCTAGCGGGAGCAGTACAAGAGACCCAGTACTTC. This chain uses TRBV5-1 with TRBJ2-5; 10 bases match TRBD2. This CDR3 is 17 amino acids long. V gave up 4 bases and J gave up 2 bases; unmatched junction bases: 11. In germline, CDR1 is SGHRS, CDR2 YFSETQ.

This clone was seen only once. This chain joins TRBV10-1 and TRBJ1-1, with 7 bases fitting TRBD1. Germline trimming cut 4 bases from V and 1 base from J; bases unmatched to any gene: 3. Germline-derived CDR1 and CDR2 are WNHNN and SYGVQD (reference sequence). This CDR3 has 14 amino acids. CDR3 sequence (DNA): TGCGCCAGCAGTGGGACAGGCGAGAACACTGAAGCTTTCTTT. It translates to CASSGTGENTEAFF.

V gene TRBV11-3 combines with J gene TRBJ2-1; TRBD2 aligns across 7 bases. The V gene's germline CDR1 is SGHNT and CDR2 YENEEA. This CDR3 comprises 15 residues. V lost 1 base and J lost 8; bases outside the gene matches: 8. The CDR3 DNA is TGTGCCAGCAGCTTAGGTTGGGGCGCGGGGGATGAGCAGTTCTTC. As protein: CASSLGWGAGDEQFF. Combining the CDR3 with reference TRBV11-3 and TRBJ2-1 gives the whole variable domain EAGVVQSPRYKIIEKKQPVAFWCNPISGHNTLYWYLQNLGQGPELLIRYENEEAVDDSQLPKDRFSAERLKGVDSTLKIQPAELGDSAVYLCASSLGWGAGDEQFFGPGTRLTVL.

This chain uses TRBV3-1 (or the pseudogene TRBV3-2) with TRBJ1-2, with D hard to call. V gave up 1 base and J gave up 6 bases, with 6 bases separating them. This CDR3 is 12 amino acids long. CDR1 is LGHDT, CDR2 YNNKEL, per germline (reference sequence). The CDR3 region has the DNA TGTGCCAGCAGCCAAGCCCGTGATGGCTACACCTTC. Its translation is CASSQARDGYTF.

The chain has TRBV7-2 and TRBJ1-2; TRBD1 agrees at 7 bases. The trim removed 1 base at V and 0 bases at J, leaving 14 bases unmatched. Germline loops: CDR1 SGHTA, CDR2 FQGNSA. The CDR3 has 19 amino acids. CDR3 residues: CASSLVPLIGTATNYGYTF. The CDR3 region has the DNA TGTGCCAGCAGCTTAGTCCCGCTGATCGGGACAGCCACTAACTATGGCTACACCTTC.

The CDR3 coding sequence is TGTGCCAGCAGCCCACCTCCAGGACAGGGTAACTCACCCCTCCACTTT. It translates to CASSPPPGQGNSPLHF. This chain uses TRBV5-4 with TRBJ1-6; 8 positions match TRBD1. V shed 4 bases, J shed 10 bases, and the junction held 13 bases outside the gene matches. This CDR3 is 16 amino acids long. Germline assignment: CDR1 SGHNT and CDR2 YYREEE (reference sequence).

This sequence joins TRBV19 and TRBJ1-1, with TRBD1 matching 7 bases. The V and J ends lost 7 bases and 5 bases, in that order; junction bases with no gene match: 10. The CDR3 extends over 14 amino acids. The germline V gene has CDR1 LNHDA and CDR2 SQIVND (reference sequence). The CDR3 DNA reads TGTGCCAGTACCAGAACAGGGGTTGAGACTGAAGCTTTCTTT. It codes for CASTRTGVETEAFF.

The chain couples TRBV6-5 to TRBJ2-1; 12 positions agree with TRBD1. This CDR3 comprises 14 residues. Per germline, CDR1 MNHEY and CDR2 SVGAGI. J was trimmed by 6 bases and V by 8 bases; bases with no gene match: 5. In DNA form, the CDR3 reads TGTGCCAGCTGGGACAGGGGGCGAAGCAATGAGCAGTTCTTC. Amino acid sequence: CASWDRGRSNEQFF.

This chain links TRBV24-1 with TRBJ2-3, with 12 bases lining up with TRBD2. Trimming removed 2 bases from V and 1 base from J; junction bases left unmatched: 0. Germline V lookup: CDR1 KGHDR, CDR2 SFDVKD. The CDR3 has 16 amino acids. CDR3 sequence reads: CATSDWTSGGTDTQYF. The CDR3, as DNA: TGTGCCACCAGTGATTGGACTAGCGGGGGCACAGATACGCAGTATTTT.

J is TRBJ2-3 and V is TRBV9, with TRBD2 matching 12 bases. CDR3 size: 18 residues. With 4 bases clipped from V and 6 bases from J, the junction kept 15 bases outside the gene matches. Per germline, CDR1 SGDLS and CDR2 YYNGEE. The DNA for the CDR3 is TGTGCCAGCAGCCTCCCCCGGCAGGGGCTAGCGGGAGGGGATACGCAGTATTTT. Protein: CASSLPRQGLAGGDTQYF.

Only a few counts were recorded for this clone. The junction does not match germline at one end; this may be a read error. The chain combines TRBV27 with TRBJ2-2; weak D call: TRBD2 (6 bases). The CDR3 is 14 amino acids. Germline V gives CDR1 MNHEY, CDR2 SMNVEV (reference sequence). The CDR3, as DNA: TGTGCCAGCAGGTGGGGGAGGAACATCGGGGAGCTGTTTTTT. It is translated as CASRWGRNIGELFF.